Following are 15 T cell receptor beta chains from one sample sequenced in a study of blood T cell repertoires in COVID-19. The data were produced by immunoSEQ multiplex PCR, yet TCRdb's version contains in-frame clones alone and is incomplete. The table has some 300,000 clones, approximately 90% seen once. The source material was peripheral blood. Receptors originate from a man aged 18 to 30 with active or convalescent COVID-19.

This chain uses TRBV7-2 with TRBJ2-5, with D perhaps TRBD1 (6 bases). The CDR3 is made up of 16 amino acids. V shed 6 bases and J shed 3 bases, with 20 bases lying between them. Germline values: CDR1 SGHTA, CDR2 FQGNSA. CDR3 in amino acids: CASRERAWTAKETQYF. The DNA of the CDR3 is TGTGCCAGCAGGGAAAGGGCGTGGACAGCTAAAGAGACCCAGTACTTC.

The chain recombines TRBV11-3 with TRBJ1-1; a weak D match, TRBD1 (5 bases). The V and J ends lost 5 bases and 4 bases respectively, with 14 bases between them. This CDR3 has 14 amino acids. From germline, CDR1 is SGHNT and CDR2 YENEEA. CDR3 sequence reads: CASSVDSLSTEAFF. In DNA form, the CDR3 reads TGTGCCAGCAGCGTTGACAGTTTAAGCACTGAAGCTTTCTTT.

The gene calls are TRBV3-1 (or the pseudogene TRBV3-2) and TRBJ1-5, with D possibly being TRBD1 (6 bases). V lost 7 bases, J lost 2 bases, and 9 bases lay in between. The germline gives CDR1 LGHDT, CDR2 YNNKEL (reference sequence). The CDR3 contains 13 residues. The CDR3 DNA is TGTGCCAGCACTAACAGGGGCAATCAGCCCCAGCATTTT. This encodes CASTNRGNQPQHF.

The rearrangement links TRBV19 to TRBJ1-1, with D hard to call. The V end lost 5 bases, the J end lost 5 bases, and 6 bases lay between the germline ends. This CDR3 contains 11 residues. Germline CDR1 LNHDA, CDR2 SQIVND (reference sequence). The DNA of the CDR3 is TGTGCCAGTAGTCGGTTAACTGAAGCTTTCTTT. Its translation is CASSRLTEAFF.

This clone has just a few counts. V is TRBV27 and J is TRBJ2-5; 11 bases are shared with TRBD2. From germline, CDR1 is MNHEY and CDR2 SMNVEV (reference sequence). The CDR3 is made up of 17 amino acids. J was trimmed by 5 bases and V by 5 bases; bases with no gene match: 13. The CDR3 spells CASSPHELLAGVETQYF. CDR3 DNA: TGTGCCAGCAGTCCCCATGAATTACTAGCGGGAGTTGAGACCCAGTACTTC.

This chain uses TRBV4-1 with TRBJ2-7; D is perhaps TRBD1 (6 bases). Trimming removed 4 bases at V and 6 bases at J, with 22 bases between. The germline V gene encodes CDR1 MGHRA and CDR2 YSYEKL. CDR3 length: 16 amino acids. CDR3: CASSRTRPQGQGEQYF. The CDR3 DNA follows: TGCGCCAGCAGCCGCACCCGCCCACAGGGTCAGGGCGAGCAGTACTTC.

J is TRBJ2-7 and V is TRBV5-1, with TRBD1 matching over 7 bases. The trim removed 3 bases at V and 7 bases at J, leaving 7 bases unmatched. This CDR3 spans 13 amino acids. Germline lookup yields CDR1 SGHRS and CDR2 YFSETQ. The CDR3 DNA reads TGCGCCAGCAGCTACAGGGGAAGGGGGGAGCAGTACTTC. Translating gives CASSYRGRGEQYF.

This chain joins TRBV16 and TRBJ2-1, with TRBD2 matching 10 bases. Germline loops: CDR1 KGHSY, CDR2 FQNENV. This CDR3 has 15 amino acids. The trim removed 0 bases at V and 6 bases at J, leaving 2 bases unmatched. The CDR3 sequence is CASSQSGTSVNEQFF. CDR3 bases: TGTGCCAGCAGCCAATCCGGGACTAGCGTCAATGAGCAGTTCTTC.

The chain's CDR3 is CASRTGGKETQYF. The CDR3 DNA reads TGTGCCAGCAGGACAGGTGGGAAAGAGACCCAGTACTTC. V is TRBV28 and J is TRBJ2-5; a weak D match, TRBD1 (6 bases). V lost 6 bases, J lost 3 bases, and 11 bases lay in between. Germline-derived CDR1 and CDR2 are MDHEN and SYDVKM. The CDR3 loop spans 13 amino acids.

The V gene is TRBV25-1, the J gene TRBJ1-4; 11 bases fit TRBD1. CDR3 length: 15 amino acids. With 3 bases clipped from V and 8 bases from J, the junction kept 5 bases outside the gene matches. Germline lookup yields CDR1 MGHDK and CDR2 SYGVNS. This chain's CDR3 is CASSDGQGAWEKLFF. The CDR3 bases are TGTGCCAGCAGTGATGGACAGGGGGCATGGGAAAAACTGTTTTTT.

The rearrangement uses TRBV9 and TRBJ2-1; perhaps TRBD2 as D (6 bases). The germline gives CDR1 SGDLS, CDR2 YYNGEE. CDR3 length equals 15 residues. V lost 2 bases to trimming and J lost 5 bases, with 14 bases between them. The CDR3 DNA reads TGTGCCAGCAGCGTGTCCGGGACTCTGAACAATGAGCAGTTCTTC. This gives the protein CASSVSGTLNNEQFF. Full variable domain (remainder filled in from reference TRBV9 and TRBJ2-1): DSGVTQTPKHLITATGQRVTLRCSPRSGDLSVYWYQQSLDQGLQFLIQYYNGEERAKGNILERFSAQQFPDLHSELNLSSLELGDSALYFCASSVSGTLNNEQFFGPGTRLTVL.

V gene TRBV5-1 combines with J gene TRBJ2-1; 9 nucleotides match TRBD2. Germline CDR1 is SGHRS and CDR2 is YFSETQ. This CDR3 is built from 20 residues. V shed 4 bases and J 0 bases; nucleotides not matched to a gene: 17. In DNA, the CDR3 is TGCGCCAGCAGCGGGCCCCAAGCGGGAGGCCTCCTGAGCTCCTACAATGAGCAGTTCTTC. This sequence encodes CASSGPQAGGLLSSYNEQFF.

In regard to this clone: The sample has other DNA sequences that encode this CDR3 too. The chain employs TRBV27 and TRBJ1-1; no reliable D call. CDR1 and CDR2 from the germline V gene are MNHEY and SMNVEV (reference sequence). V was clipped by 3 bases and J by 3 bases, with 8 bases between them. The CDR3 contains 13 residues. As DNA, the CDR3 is TGTGCCAGCAGTTTTTCGGGAGACACTGAAGCTTTCTTT. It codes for CASSFSGDTEAFF.

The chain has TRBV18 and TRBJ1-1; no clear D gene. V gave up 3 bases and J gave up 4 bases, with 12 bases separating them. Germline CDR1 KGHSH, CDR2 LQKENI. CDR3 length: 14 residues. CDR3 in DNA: TGTGCCAGCTCACCCGATCGGTACCTCACTGAAGCTTTCTTT. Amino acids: CASSPDRYLTEAFF.

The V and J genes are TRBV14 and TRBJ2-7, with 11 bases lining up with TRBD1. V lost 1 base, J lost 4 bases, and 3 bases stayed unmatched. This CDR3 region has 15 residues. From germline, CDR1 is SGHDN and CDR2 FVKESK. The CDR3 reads CASSQGTGGAYEQYF. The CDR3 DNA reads TGTGCCAGCAGCCAAGGGACAGGGGGCGCGTACGAGCAGTACTTC.